This T cell receptor beta chain emerged from a study of CD4 and CD8 cells across lung adenocarcinoma regions. TCRdb analysed the PCR reads with MiXCR anew, one entry per CDR3 protein. The sample holds 3,300 or so distinct CDR3 sequences, 64% seen once. Losses at the gene ends were 6 bases for V and 0 bases for J; bases not matched to a gene: 8. The CDR3 is made up of 17 amino acids. Germline CDR1 MNHNS, CDR2 SASEGT. Localized lung adenocarcinoma, a non-small cell lung cancer, affected the donors. This receptor was identified in a female donor with lung adenocarcinoma. The CD4 and CD8 labels of this study may be unreliable. Sequencing was carried out using CD4+ T cells from the margin of a lung tumor. The rearrangement uses TRBV6-1 and TRBJ2-7, with TRBD2 matching 13 bases. The CDR3 region has the DNA TGTGCCAGCAGATCGGGACTAGCGGGGCTCAGCTCCTACGAGCAGTACTTC. It codes for CASRSGLAGLSSYEQYF.